Below, 10 T cell receptor beta chains from the same sample are listed, as sequenced in a study of cytomegalovirus exposure and HLA in healthy donors. Primers: 60 Vbeta forward and 13 Jbeta reverse. Data came from immunoSEQ multiplex PCR; TCRdb stores just in-frame clones and leaves some out. The top ten clones hold about 2% of a sample with around 110,000 clones, 55% to 80% of them seen once. Specimen: PBMCs. The source is a woman in her 30s in good health and CMV-seronegative.

This clone was detected only a few times. The V and J genes are TRBV2 and TRBJ2-7; 11 nucleotides match TRBD2. This CDR3 contains 14 residues. V shed 4 bases, J shed 7 bases, and the junction held 6 bases outside the gene matches. The germline CDR1 and CDR2 sequences are SNHLY and FYNNEI. The CDR3 sequence is CASSVLLAGGEQYF. The CDR3 coding sequence is TGTGCCAGCAGTGTACTTCTAGCGGGAGGTGAGCAGTACTTC. Full variable domain (missing parts from reference TRBV2 and TRBJ2-7): EPEVTQTPSHQVTQMGQEVILRCVPISNHLYFYWYRQILGQKVEFLVSFYNNEISEKSEIFDDQFSVERPDGSNFTLKIRSTKLEDSAMYFCASSVLLAGGEQYFGPGTRLTVT.

The sample holds one count of this clone. The chain joins TRBV4-1 to TRBJ2-1, with 10 bases aligning to TRBD2. Trimming removed 1 base from V and 8 bases from J; junction bases left unmatched: 11. Germline V gene lookup returns CDR1 MGHRA and CDR2 YSYEKL. The CDR3 extends over 17 amino acids. The CDR3 region is CASSQVRLAGAFDEQFF. For the CDR3, the DNA is TGCGCCAGCAGCCAAGTTAGGCTAGCGGGAGCTTTCGATGAGCAGTTCTTC.

The chain has TRBV6-5 and TRBJ1-2, with D possibly being TRBD1 (6 bases). The CDR3 runs to 13 residues. Trimming took 6 bases from V and 4 from J, leaving 12 bases between them. Per the germline V gene, CDR1 is MNHEY and CDR2 is SVGAGI. The CDR3 loop is CASRSQGSYGYTF. The CDR3 DNA sequence: TGTGCCAGCAGGTCACAGGGATCCTATGGCTACACCTTC.

The V and J genes are TRBV7-6 and TRBJ2-1; D unclear. The CDR3 loop spans 13 amino acids. Germline values: CDR1 SGHVS, CDR2 FNYEAQ. Trimming cost V 4 bases and J 5 bases, with 9 bases left between them. In DNA form, the CDR3 reads TGTGCCAGCAGCTATCGACTGAACAATGAGCAGTTCTTC. Translated: CASSYRLNNEQFF.

V usage is TRBV5-5 and J usage is TRBJ2-1; the match to TRBD1 covers 8 bases. V lost 1 base to trimming and J lost 8 bases; unmatched junction nucleotides: 8. Germline V gives CDR1 SGHKS, CDR2 YYEKEE (reference sequence). This CDR3 contains 15 residues. For the CDR3, the DNA is TGTGCCAGCAGCTTGTTGACAGGGGTGTTGGATGAGCAGTTCTTC. Its translation is CASSLLTGVLDEQFF. Supplemented by reference TRBV5-5 and TRBJ2-1, the full variable domain reads DAGVTQSPTHLIKTRGQQVTLRCSPISGHKSVSWYQQVLGQGPQFIFQYYEKEERGRGNFPDRFSARQFPNYSSELNVNALLLGDSALYLCASSLLTGVLDEQFFGPGTRLTVL.

This clone was picked up one time. The J gene is TRBJ2-1, the V gene TRBV4-2; the match to TRBD2 covers 11 bases. CDR3 length: 16 amino acids. V was pared by 2 bases and J by 3 bases, with 3 bases of the junction left unmatched. Per germline, CDR1 LGHNA and CDR2 YNFKEQ. CDR3 DNA: TGTGCCAGCAGCCAATCGGGACTAGCGGACTACAATGAGCAGTTCTTC. It translates to CASSQSGLADYNEQFF.

The J gene is TRBJ2-3, the V gene TRBV7-2; TRBD2 might be the D (5 bases). The CDR3 spans 15 residues. V was pared by 5 bases and J by 5 bases, with 17 bases between. Germline CDR1 and CDR2: SGHTA and FQGNSA. The CDR3 coding sequence is TGTGCCAGCAGCGACTTCGTGGGAGTGGTAGATACGCAGTATTTT. Protein: CASSDFVGVVDTQYF.

This clone was recorded only once. The V call is TRBV25-1, the J call TRBJ2-7; 8 nucleotides align to TRBD1. The germline V gene has CDR1 MGHDK and CDR2 SYGVNS. Germline trimming cut 5 bases from V and 1 base from J; bases unmatched to any gene: 7. This CDR3 is 15 amino acids long. The CDR3 coding sequence is TGTGCCAGCAGTCCCCCAGACAGGGGTTCCTACGAGCAGTACTTC. This translates into CASSPPDRGSYEQYF.

The V gene is TRBV5-1, the J gene TRBJ1-6; 10 nucleotides match TRBD1. The germline V gene has CDR1 SGHRS and CDR2 YFSETQ. After removal of 4 bases from V and 7 bases from J, the junction contained 5 bases not matched to a gene. The length of the CDR3 is 15 residues. The CDR3 loop is CASSEGQGGNSPLHF. CDR3 nucleotide sequence: TGCGCCAGCAGCGAAGGACAGGGGGGGAATTCACCCCTCCACTTT.

The chain recombines TRBV28 with TRBJ1-5; 8 bases fit TRBD1. The CDR3 sequence is 14 residues long. V lost 6 bases and J lost 6; bases outside the gene matches: 7. Germline CDR1 and CDR2: MDHEN and SYDVKM. The CDR3, as DNA: TGTGCCAGCAGCCAACCGGGACAGGTTCAGCCCCAGCATTTT. This codes for CASSQPGQVQPQHF.